This T cell receptor (beta chain) was sequenced in a study of Graves' ophthalmopathy and Graves' hyperthyroidism. With V trimmed by 6 bases and J by 5 bases, 17 bases remained unmatched. CDR3 length: 17 residues. Germline loops: CDR1 PRHDT, CDR2 FYEKMQ (reference sequence). Amplified TCR beta CDR3 regions were obtained using RNA transcripts as template. First-round RT-PCR employed HTBI primers, with a second-round multiplex PCR after it. TCRdb called the multiplex PCR reads again in MiXCR, with one record for every CDR3 protein. The sample contains roughly 700,000 distinct CDR3 sequences, approximately 40% of which appear only once.

The chain is built from TRBV13 and TRBJ1-2; 8 bases agree with TRBD1. This TCR derives from an adult man with Graves' ophthalmopathy. What was sequenced was peripheral blood. The CDR3 is CASRLRQGSGVLYGYTF. CDR3 coding DNA: TGTGCCAGCAGACTACGACAGGGGTCGGGGGTGTTGTATGGCTACACCTTC.